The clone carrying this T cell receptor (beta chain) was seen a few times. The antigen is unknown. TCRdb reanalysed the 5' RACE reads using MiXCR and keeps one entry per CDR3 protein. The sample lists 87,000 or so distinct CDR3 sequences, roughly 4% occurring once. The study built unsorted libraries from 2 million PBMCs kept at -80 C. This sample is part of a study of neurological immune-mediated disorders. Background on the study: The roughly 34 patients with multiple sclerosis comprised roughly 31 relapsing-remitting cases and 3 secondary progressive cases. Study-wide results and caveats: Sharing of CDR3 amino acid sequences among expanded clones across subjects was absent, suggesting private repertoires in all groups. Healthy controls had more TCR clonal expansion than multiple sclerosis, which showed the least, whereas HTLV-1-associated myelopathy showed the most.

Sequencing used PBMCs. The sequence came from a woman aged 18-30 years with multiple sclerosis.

CDR3 region: CASSLATANYGYTF. CDR3 bases: TGTGCCAGCAGCTTAGCGACAGCTAACTATGGCTACACCTTC. This chain joins TRBV7-2 and TRBJ1-2; a weak D match, TRBD1 (5 bases). The CDR3 totals 14 residues. Trimming stripped 0 bases from V and 0 bases from J, with 5 bases between. CDR1 is SGHTA, CDR2 FQGNSA, per germline.